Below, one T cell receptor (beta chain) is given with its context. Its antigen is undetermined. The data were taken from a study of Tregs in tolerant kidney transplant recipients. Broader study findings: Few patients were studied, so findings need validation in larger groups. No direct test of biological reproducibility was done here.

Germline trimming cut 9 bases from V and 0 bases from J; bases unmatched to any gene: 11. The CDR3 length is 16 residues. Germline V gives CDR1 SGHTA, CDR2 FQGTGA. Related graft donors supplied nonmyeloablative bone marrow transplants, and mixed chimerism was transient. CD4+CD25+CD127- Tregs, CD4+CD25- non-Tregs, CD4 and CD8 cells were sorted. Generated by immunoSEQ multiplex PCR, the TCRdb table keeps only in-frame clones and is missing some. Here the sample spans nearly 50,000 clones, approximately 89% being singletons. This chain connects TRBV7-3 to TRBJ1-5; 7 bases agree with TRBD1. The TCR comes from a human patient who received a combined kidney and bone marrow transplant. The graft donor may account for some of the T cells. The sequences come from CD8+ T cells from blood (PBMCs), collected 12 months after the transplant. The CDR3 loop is CARPSTGNYSNQPQHF. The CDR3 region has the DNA TGTGCCAGACCGTCGACAGGGAACTATAGCAATCAGCCCCAGCATTTT. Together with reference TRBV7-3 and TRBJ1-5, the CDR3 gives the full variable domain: GAGVSQTPSNKVTEKGKYVELRCDPISGHTALYWYRQSLGQGPEFLIYFQGTGAADDSGLPNDRFFAVRPEGSVSTLKIQRTERGDSAVYLCARPSTGNYSNQPQHFGDGTRLSIL.